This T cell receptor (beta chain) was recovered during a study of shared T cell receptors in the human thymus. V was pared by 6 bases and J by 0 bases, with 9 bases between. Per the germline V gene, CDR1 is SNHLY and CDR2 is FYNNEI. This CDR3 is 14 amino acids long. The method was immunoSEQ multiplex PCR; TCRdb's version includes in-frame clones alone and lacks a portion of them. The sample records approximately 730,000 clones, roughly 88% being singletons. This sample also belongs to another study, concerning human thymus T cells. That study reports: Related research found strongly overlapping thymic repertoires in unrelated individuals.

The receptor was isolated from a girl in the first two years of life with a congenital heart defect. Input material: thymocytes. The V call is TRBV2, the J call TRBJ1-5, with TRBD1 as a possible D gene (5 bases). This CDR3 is CASSQGYSNQPQHF. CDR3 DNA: TGTGCCAGCAGCCAGGGATATAGCAATCAGCCCCAGCATTTT.